These 20 T cell receptor beta chains were all obtained from the same sample, sequenced in a study of CD8 T cells in ankylosing spondylitis. Each CDR3 protein is one row after TCRdb ran MiXCR on the 5' RACE reads. The sample lists nearly 250,000 distinct CDR3 sequences; over 30% were seen once. Sequences were obtained from blood, either unsorted or a sorted T cell fraction (not recorded which). The receptors stem from a male donor with ankylosing spondylitis or in good health (not recorded which).

This clonotype has just a few counts. The chain has TRBV6-5 and TRBJ2-7; D unclear. The CDR3 contains 14 residues. V lost 0 bases, J lost 1 base, and 7 bases lay in between. In germline, CDR1 is MNHEY, CDR2 SVGAGI. The CDR3 region is CASSYSRGSYEQYF. DNA of the CDR3: TGTGCCAGCAGTTACTCGAGAGGTTCCTACGAGCAGTACTTC.

In this sample, this clonotype turned up a few times. The V call is TRBV10-3, the J call TRBJ1-5; a weak D match, TRBD1 (5 bases). Between the trimmed V and J ends, which lost 3 bases and 6 bases, there was a span of 15 bases. Germline V lookup: CDR1 ENHRY, CDR2 SYGVKD. There are 15 residues in the CDR3. In nucleotides, the CDR3 is TGTGCCATCAGTGATAGTGGGGGAAAGGTTCAGCCCCAGCATTTT. It encodes CAISDSGGKVQPQHF.

The chain joins TRBV12-3 or TRBV12-4 to TRBJ2-7, with unresolved D. CDR3 size: 12 residues. With 3 bases removed from V and 0 bases from J, the gap between germline ends came to 3 bases. This CDR3 is CASSFFSYEQYF. CDR3 bases: TGTGCCAGCAGTTTTTTCTCCTACGAGCAGTACTTC.

J is TRBJ2-7 and V is TRBV3-1; TRBD2 is a possible D gene (5 bases). V lost 4 bases and J lost 3, with 16 bases in between. This CDR3 has 15 amino acids. Germline CDR1 reads LGHDT; CDR2 reads YNNKEL (reference sequence). The CDR3, as DNA: TGTGCCAGCAGCCGGGTTCAGAGGGCCGACTACGAGCAGTACTTC. Residues: CASSRVQRADYEQYF.

This clonotype showed up just once. The rearrangement links TRBV20-1 to TRBJ2-7; 10 bases map to TRBD2. This CDR3 is 14 amino acids long. V lost 3 bases, J lost 6 bases, and 8 bases stayed unmatched. Germline V gene sequence: CDR1 DFQATT, CDR2 SNEGSKA (reference sequence). The CDR3 here is CSASPSAGGPEQYF. DNA of the CDR3: TGCAGTGCTAGCCCTTCAGCGGGGGGGCCCGAGCAGTACTTC.

This clonotype was seen only a few times. The junction departs from the called germline gene at one end, perhaps through a read error. This sequence joins TRBV12-3 or TRBV12-4 and TRBJ2-3; 13 bases are shared with TRBD2. The CDR3 is made up of 16 amino acids. The CDR3 coding sequence is TGCGCCAGCAGCCCGGGACTAGCGGGGAGCACAGATACGCAGTATTTT. It translates to CASSPGLAGSTDTQYF.

This clonotype was counted between two and nine times. The chain joins TRBV20-1 to TRBJ2-1, with D possibly matching TRBD2 (6 bases). The CDR3 extends over 14 amino acids. Germline loops: CDR1 DFQATT, CDR2 SNEGSKA (reference sequence). The V end lost 6 bases, the J end lost 4 bases, and 16 bases lay between the germline ends. The CDR3 nucleotides are TGCAGTGCAAGACCCGGGAGACGGTACAATGAGCAGTTCTTC. It yields the protein CSARPGRRYNEQFF.

The genes are TRBV6-5 and TRBJ1-5, with 7 bases that match TRBD1. CDR3 length: 16 amino acids. Germline V gives CDR1 MNHEY, CDR2 SVGAGI. V dropped 4 bases and J dropped 3; count of bases not matched to a gene: 9. The CDR3 nucleotides read TGTGCCAGCAGTTCTAGGGGGCGTAGGGACAATCAGCCCCAGCATTTT. Translated, it gives CASSSRGRRDNQPQHF.

The chain recombines TRBV20-1 with TRBJ2-1; D not resolved. Deletions cut 3 bases from V and 0 bases from J, with 15 bases between. CDR3 length equals 16 residues. The germline CDR1 and CDR2 sequences are DFQATT and SNEGSKA (reference sequence). The CDR3 sequence is CSASTYGLGSYNEQFF. The DNA of the CDR3 is TGCAGTGCTAGTACCTACGGGCTCGGCTCCTACAATGAGCAGTTCTTC.

This clonotype was seen ten or more times. This sequence joins TRBV20-1 and TRBJ2-7; 8 positions match TRBD1. Germline assignment: CDR1 DFQATT and CDR2 SNEGSKA (reference sequence). There are 16 residues in the CDR3. J was trimmed by 4 bases and V by 0 bases; bases with no gene match: 11. CDR3 in amino acids: CSARDWRQGTEYEQYF. CDR3 nucleotides: TGCAGTGCTAGAGATTGGAGACAGGGGACAGAATACGAGCAGTACTTC.

The table lists this clonotype with a few counts. V usage is TRBV10-2 and J usage is TRBJ2-7; D possibly corresponds to TRBD1 (6 bases). This CDR3 contains 15 residues. Trimming removed 0 bases at V and 2 bases at J, with 11 bases between. In germline, CDR1 is WSHSY, CDR2 SAAADI. CDR3 coding DNA: TGCGCCAGCAGTGAGTCGACACAGGGACCCTACGAGCAGTACTTC. It yields the protein CASSESTQGPYEQYF.

This clonotype was counted only a few times. V usage is TRBV15 and J usage is TRBJ2-5, with 7 bases matching TRBD1. V lost 4 bases, J lost 5 bases, and 7 bases stayed unmatched. Germline values: CDR1 LNHNV, CDR2 YYDKDF (reference sequence). The CDR3 covers 14 residues. The CDR3 is CATSTDREAETQYF. In DNA form, the CDR3 reads TGTGCCACCAGCACCGACAGGGAAGCTGAGACCCAGTACTTC. Looking up the rest from reference TRBV15 and TRBJ2-5 gives the full variable domain: DAMVIQNPRYQVTQFGKPVTLSCSQTLNHNVMYWYQQKSSQAPKLLFHYYDKDFNNEADTPDNFQSRRPNTSFCFLDIRSPGLGDTAMYLCATSTDREAETQYFGPGTRLLVL.

This clonotype has a handful of counts. The genes are TRBV10-3 and TRBJ2-3; 7 bases match TRBD1. After removal of 2 bases from V and 0 bases from J, the junction contained 2 bases not matched to a gene. CDR1 and CDR2 from the germline V gene are ENHRY and SYGVKD. This CDR3 comprises 15 residues. The CDR3 loop is CAISEGQDSTDTQYF. CDR3 DNA sequence: TGTGCCATCAGTGAGGGACAGGATAGCACAGATACGCAGTATTTT.

This clonotype occurred a few times. CDR3 residues: CAISDGLAGGNQPQHF. Written as DNA, the CDR3 is TGTGCCATCAGTGACGGTCTCGCAGGGGGCAATCAGCCCCAGCATTTT. The V call is TRBV10-3, the J call TRBJ1-5; tentative D call: TRBD1 (6 bases). Germline CDR1 and CDR2: ENHRY and SYGVKD. CDR3 length: 16 residues. Trimming cost V 3 bases and J 2 bases, with 14 bases left between them.

V gene TRBV10-2 combines with J gene TRBJ2-7, with D perhaps given as TRBD1 or TRBD2 (5 bases each). Germline loops: CDR1 WSHSY, CDR2 SAAADI. V lost 0 bases and J lost 3, with 12 bases in between. CDR3 length: 15 residues. The CDR3 DNA sequence: TGCGCCAGCAGTGAGTCGGGGCAGGGAGTCTACGAGCAGTACTTC. It codes for CASSESGQGVYEQYF.

This clonotype turned up a few times. The rearrangement uses TRBV12-3 or TRBV12-4 and TRBJ2-3; D may be TRBD2 (6 bases). The ends were cut back, 2 bases at V and 1 base at J, with 10 bases in the middle. This CDR3 has 15 amino acids. The CDR3 DNA reads as TGTGCCAGCAGTTTAATGTGGGGGGGCACAGATACGCAGTATTTT. Protein: CASSLMWGGTDTQYF.

This clonotype was detected a few times. V and J are TRBV7-9 and TRBJ1-1; D remains ambiguous. CDR3 length equals 12 residues. Germline V lookup: CDR1 SEHNR, CDR2 FQNEAQ (reference sequence). Trimming cost V 7 bases and J 0 bases, with 6 bases left between them. The CDR3 nucleotides read TGTGCCAGCACCCGGATGAACACTGAAGCTTTCTTT. Protein: CASTRMNTEAFF. The whole variable domain, filled in from reference TRBV7-9 and TRBJ1-1, reads DTGVSQNPRHKITKRGQNVTFRCDPISEHNRLYWYRQTLGQGPEFLTYFQNEAQLEKSRLLSDRFSAERPKGSFSTLEIQRTEQGDSAMYLCASTRMNTEAFFGQGTRLTVV.

This clonotype was counted only a few times. The chain joins TRBV29-1 to TRBJ2-7, with 9 bases aligning to TRBD1. The length of the CDR3 is 13 residues. Germline V gives CDR1 SQVTM, CDR2 ANQGSEA. V was pared by 8 bases and J by 2 bases, with 7 bases of the junction left unmatched. CDR3 nucleotides: TGCAGCTTTTCGGGACAGGGAACCTACGAGCAGTACTTC. This gives the protein CSFSGQGTYEQYF.

The chain uses TRBV5-5 and TRBJ2-3; a possible D gene is TRBD2 (7 bases). Per the germline V gene, CDR1 is SGHKS and CDR2 is YYEKEE (reference sequence). The CDR3 totals 17 residues. With 3 bases removed from V and 1 base from J, the gap between germline ends came to 18 bases. The CDR3 is CASSWEGDREGTDTQYF. The DNA of the CDR3 is TGTGCCAGCAGCTGGGAGGGGGACCGAGAAGGCACAGATACGCAGTATTTT.

A few counts support this clonotype. The chain employs TRBV20-1 and TRBJ2-1; 8 bases are shared with TRBD2. Germline lookup yields CDR1 DFQATT and CDR2 SNEGSKA (reference sequence). The CDR3 has 14 residues. The trim removed 7 bases at V and 4 bases at J, leaving 9 bases unmatched. The CDR3 loop reads CSVRGLGGYNEQFF. CDR3 nucleotides: TGCAGTGTTCGGGGACTAGGGGGATACAATGAGCAGTTCTTC.